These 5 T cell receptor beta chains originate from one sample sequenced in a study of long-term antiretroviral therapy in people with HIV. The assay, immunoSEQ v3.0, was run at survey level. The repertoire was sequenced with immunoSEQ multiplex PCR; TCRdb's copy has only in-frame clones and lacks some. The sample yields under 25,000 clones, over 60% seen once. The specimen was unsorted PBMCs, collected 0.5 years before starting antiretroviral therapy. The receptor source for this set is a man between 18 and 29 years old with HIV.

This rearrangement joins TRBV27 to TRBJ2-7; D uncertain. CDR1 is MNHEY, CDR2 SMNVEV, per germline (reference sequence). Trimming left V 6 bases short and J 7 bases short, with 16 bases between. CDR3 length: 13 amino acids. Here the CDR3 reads CASSPKGYGEQYF. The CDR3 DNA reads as TGTGCCAGCAGCCCAAAAGGGTATGGGGAGCAGTACTTC.

Here the CDR3 DNA reads TGTGCCAGCAGTTCCCGGGACACCAGCTCCTACGAGCAGTACTTC. Translated, it gives CASSSRDTSSYEQYF. V and J are TRBV28 and TRBJ2-7; maybe TRBD1 (6 bases). Trimming removed 4 bases at V and 0 bases at J, with 13 bases between. Germline V CDR1 and CDR2: MDHEN, SYDVKM. There are 15 residues in the CDR3.

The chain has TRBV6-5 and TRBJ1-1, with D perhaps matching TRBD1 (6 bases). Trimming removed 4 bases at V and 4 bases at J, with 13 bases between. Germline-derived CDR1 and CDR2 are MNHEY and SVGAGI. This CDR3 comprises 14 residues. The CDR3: CASSFLDSATEAFF. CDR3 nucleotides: TGTGCCAGCAGTTTTCTGGACAGCGCCACTGAAGCTTTCTTT.

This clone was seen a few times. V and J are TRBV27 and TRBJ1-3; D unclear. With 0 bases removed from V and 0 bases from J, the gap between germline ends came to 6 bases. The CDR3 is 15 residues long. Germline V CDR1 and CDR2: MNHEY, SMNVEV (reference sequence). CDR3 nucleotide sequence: TGTGCCAGCAGTTTATCATCTTACTCTGGAAACACCATATATTTT. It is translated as CASSLSSYSGNTIYF.

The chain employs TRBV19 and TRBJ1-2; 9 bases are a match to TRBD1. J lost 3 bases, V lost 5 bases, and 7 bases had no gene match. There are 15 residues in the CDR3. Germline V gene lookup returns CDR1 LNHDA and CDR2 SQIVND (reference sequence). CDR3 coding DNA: TGTGCCAGTAGTGGCGGACAGGGGATGGACTATGGCTACACCTTC. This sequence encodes CASSGGQGMDYGYTF.